These 6 T cell receptor beta chains were sequenced from one sample in a study of T cells in Graves' hyperthyroidism and ophthalmopathy. It was RNA transcripts that yielded the amplified TCR beta CDR3 regions. When the TCR CDR3 underwent first-round RT-PCR, the HTBI primer set was used. One entry per CDR3 protein, called by TCRdb with MiXCR from the multiplex PCR reads. This sample carries hundreds of thousands of distinct CDR3 sequences, around 46% of them seen once, and the ten largest clones take just under 8.5%. The sample taken for sequencing was peripheral blood or thyroid tissue (not recorded which). These TCRs come from a woman in her late teens or twenties with Graves' hyperthyroidism.

The chain couples TRBV7-9 to TRBJ1-1; no clear D gene. Germline V gene data show CDR1 as SEHNR and CDR2 as FQNEAQ (reference sequence). Trimming cost V 1 base and J 3 bases, with 12 bases left between them. The CDR3 extends over 15 amino acids. This CDR3 reads CASSLGSGLYTEAFF. As DNA, the CDR3 is TGTGCCAGCAGCTTAGGTTCTGGGTTGTACACTGAAGCTTTCTTT.

This clonotype was counted a few times. CDR3 DNA: TGTGCCAGCAGCTTAGATTCAACTAATGAAAAACTGTTTTTT. It encodes CASSLDSTNEKLFF. V usage is TRBV7-2 and J usage is TRBJ1-4; D gene ambiguous. CDR3 length equals 14 residues. The germline gives CDR1 SGHTA, CDR2 FQGNSA. V was cut by 1 base and J by 0 bases, with 3 bases left in between.

A note on this clonotype: This may arise from a read error, as a much more abundant clone is one base away. The chain recombines TRBV29-1 with TRBJ1-2; the match to TRBD1 covers 7 bases. The J segment lost 4 bases and the V segment lost 7 bases, leaving 3 bases of the junction unmatched. Germline CDR1 reads SQVTM; CDR2 reads ANQGSEA. This CDR3 comprises 11 residues. The CDR3 protein is CSAAGGYGYTF. The CDR3 nucleotides are TGCAGCGCAGCAGGGGGCTATGGCTACACCTTC.

V usage is TRBV7-9 and J usage is TRBJ1-5, with D maybe TRBD1 (6 bases). V lost 4 bases and J 0 bases, leaving 19 bases between the germline ends. Germline assignment: CDR1 SEHNR and CDR2 FQNEAQ (reference sequence). The CDR3 has 18 amino acids. The CDR3 loop is CASSSSLRGLYSNQPQHF. For the CDR3, the DNA is TGTGCCAGCAGCTCATCGCTCAGGGGACTTTATAGCAATCAGCCCCAGCATTTT.

This clonotype has a count of ten or more. The chain has TRBV7-3 and TRBJ2-5; 10 bases map to TRBD1. Germline CDR1 is SGHTA and CDR2 is FQGTGA. J lost 5 bases, V lost 5 bases, and 8 bases had no gene match. The CDR3 consists of 15 residues. Written as DNA, the CDR3 is TGTGCCAGCAGCACAGGACAGGGGGTAGTCGAGACCCAGTACTTC. Its protein is CASSTGQGVVETQYF.

This clonotype was counted many times. This chain uses TRBV24-1 with TRBJ1-2, with 9 bases that match TRBD1. Trimming cost V 4 bases and J 4 bases; bases outside gene matches: 3. Per germline, CDR1 KGHDR and CDR2 SFDVKD. CDR3 length: 14 amino acids. CDR3 nucleotides: TGTGCCACCAGTGACCAGGACAGGGGCTATGGCTACACCTTC. This codes for CATSDQDRGYGYTF.